This T cell receptor (beta chain) was sequenced for a study of cytomegalovirus exposure and HLA in healthy donors. The CDR3 consists of 15 residues. V lost 6 bases, J lost 4 bases, and 18 bases lay in between. Per the germline V gene, CDR1 is SGHTA and CDR2 is FQGTGA. The study ran its PCR with 60 Vbeta and 13 Jbeta primers. This table comes from immunoSEQ multiplex PCR, and its TCRdb copy is limited to in-frame clones, with some not included. The data hold about 160,000 clones, with approximately 88% observed a single time. The study, taken as a whole, reports: Most TCR sequences were seen very rarely across donors, but some public TCRs occurred in many. A likely sequencing artifact accounted for one observed cluster of highly shared sequence variants.

Points on this clone: Its target is unknown.

V and J are TRBV7-3 and TRBJ1-1; tentative D call: TRBD1 (6 bases). The sequence came from a boy aged 2 to 10 in good health and CMV-seronegative. Material for sequencing was PBMCs. CDR3 in amino acids: CASSSTGGAGTEAFF. In DNA, the CDR3 is TGTGCCAGCAGTTCAACCGGGGGGGCCGGCACTGAAGCTTTCTTT.